Below are 19 T cell receptor beta chains sequenced from a single sample in a study of CXCR3-negative and CXCR3-positive naive CD8 T cells. UMI-labeled 5' RACE TRB cDNA libraries were prepared from the cells. With the 5' RACE reads reprocessed, TCRdb shows one record per CDR3 protein and no DNA. The sample spans tens of thousands of distinct CDR3 sequences; the ten largest clones claim about 1.5%. The specimen sequenced was naive CXCR3- CD8+ T cells from blood. Subset defined: CD45RO-CCR7+CD27+CD95- naive CD8+ T cells lacking CXCR3 (TNR3-). All receptors derive from a human donor in good health. Some clones in this sample may be carry-over from other donors' samples.

The genes are TRBV29-1 and TRBJ2-3. This CDR3 has 13 amino acids. Germline V gene data show CDR1 as SQVTM and CDR2 as ANQGSEA. CDR3: CSAWGRGTDTQYF.

The gene calls are TRBV6-4 and TRBJ2-3; TCRdb indicates TRBD2, and absent DNA this call remains unverified. This CDR3 comprises 15 residues. Germline values: CDR1 MRHNA, CDR2 SNTAGT. The chain's CDR3 is CASSEGGGAIDTQYF.

This chain uses TRBV6-5 with TRBJ2-3; TCRdb calls TRBD1, which cannot be checked without DNA. The CDR3 spans 16 residues. Germline V lookup: CDR1 MNHEY, CDR2 SVGAGI. The CDR3 is CASSDSTDRATDTQYF.

The chain employs TRBV4-2 and TRBJ2-1; TCRdb outputs TRBD2, but without DNA this stays unchecked. This CDR3 comprises 16 residues. CDR1 and CDR2 from the germline V gene are LGHNA and YNFKEQ. The CDR3 is CASSQDWSLAGDEQFF.

This chain uses TRBV5-6 with TRBJ2-7; TCRdb names TRBD2, which stays unverified in the absence of DNA. The CDR3 sequence is 15 residues long. Per the germline V gene, CDR1 is SGHDT and CDR2 is YYEEEE. The CDR3 is CASSLTSGRENEQYF.

CDR3: CASSWVKGRAQETQYF. The rearrangement joins TRBV6-2 or TRBV6-3 to TRBJ2-5; the D gene TCRdb calls, TRBD1, cannot be checked with no DNA. The CDR3 runs to 16 residues. Per germline, CDR1 MNHEY and CDR2 SVGEGT.

The chain recombines TRBV27 with TRBJ2-2; no DNA is available, so the TRBD1 call from TCRdb remains unchecked. The CDR3 consists of 15 residues. CDR1 is MNHEY and CDR2 is SMNVEV in the germline V gene (reference sequence). The CDR3 spells CASSLLDSKTGELFF.

The genes are TRBV15 and TRBJ2-3. This CDR3 has 14 residues. Germline values: CDR1 LNHNV, CDR2 YYDKDF (reference sequence). CDR3 sequence reads: CATSLGASTDTQYF.

CDR3 sequence reads: CASSSGLYEQYF. The chain has TRBV7-9 and TRBJ2-7. The CDR3 runs to 12 residues. Germline values: CDR1 SEHNR, CDR2 FQNEAQ (reference sequence).

The rearrangement uses TRBV29-1 and TRBJ2-1; TCRdb lists TRBD2, though no DNA is available to test this call. The CDR3 runs 14 residues. Germline V gene sequence: CDR1 SQVTM, CDR2 ANQGSEA. CDR3 residues: CSVVLSGRAREQFF.

The chain joins TRBV7-2 to TRBJ2-7; no DNA is available, so the TRBD2 call from TCRdb remains unchecked. CDR3 length: 17 residues. CDR1 SGHTA and CDR2 FQGNSA come from the germline V gene. The CDR3 loop reads CASSDPGTSGGSYEQYF.

The chain couples TRBV7-6 to TRBJ2-7; TCRdb selects TRBD1, and the lack of DNA leaves this call unchecked. Germline loops: CDR1 SGHVS, CDR2 FNYEAQ. This CDR3 has 14 residues. CDR3 in amino acids: CASSLGTGDWEQYF.

The chain couples TRBV5-1 to TRBJ2-7. The CDR3 extends over 13 amino acids. Germline V CDR1 and CDR2: SGHRS, YFSETQ. The chain's CDR3 is CASSLAGVYEQYF.

The V call is TRBV6-5, the J call TRBJ2-3; the D call of TRBD2 rests on TCRdb alone, since no DNA is present to check it. The germline CDR1 and CDR2 sequences are MNHEY and SVGAGI. This CDR3 contains 15 residues. CDR3 region: CASSRDLTSTDTQYF.

V is TRBV9 and J is TRBJ1-2. The CDR3 spans 13 residues. Germline V lookup: CDR1 SGDLS, CDR2 YYNGEE. This CDR3 is CASSVTGGNIYTF.

CDR3 region: CSALHRDRYNEQFF. The rearrangement links TRBV20-1 to TRBJ2-1; TCRdb proposes TRBD1, but this gene call is untestable without DNA. CDR3 length equals 14 residues. Germline V CDR1 and CDR2: DFQATT, SNEGSKA (reference sequence).

V gene TRBV3-1 combines with J gene TRBJ2-2. This CDR3 comprises 15 residues. The V gene's germline CDR1 is LGHDT and CDR2 YNNKEL (reference sequence). The CDR3 reads CASSQAQRWTGELFF.

The chain couples TRBV27 to TRBJ2-3. The CDR3 extends over 11 amino acids. The germline V gene has CDR1 MNHEY and CDR2 SMNVEV (reference sequence). CDR3: CASRMTDTQYF.

The V and J genes are TRBV5-1 and TRBJ2-5. Germline V lookup: CDR1 SGHRS, CDR2 YFSETQ. This CDR3 contains 12 residues. The CDR3 here is CASSWDVGTQYF.